This TCR beta chain was identified during a study of blood T cell repertoires in COVID-19. The length of the CDR3 is 13 residues. V lost 4 bases, J lost 3 bases, and 1 base stayed unmatched. The germline gives CDR1 LNHDA, CDR2 SQIVND (reference sequence). Clones were sequenced by immunoSEQ multiplex PCR, and TCRdb holds only the in-frame ones, with some missing. Among 110,000 or so clones listed, about 74% were seen once. The sample comprised peripheral blood. The rearrangement joins TRBV19 to TRBJ2-7; the match to TRBD1 covers 9 bases. This sequence was found in a man in his sixties or seventies with acute or convalescent COVID-19. The CDR3 region is CASSTTGGYEQYF. CDR3 coding DNA: TGTGCCAGTAGTACGACAGGGGGCTACGAGCAGTACTTC.